Following are 30 T cell receptor beta chains from one sample sequenced in a study of shared clonotypes between healthy human individuals. It was CD45RO-negative cells, positively selected for CCR7, that made up naive CD8 cells, with terminally differentiated effector memory CD45RA+ cells excluded. This table comes from immunoSEQ multiplex PCR, and its TCRdb copy is limited to in-frame clones, with some not included. Altogether about 2.1 million clones are present, over 85% being singletons, with the ten largest covering about 1.7%. Sequencing was done on a sample of naive CD8+ T cells from PBMCs. Receptors originate from a man in his late teens or twenties in good health. Some clones in this sample may be carry-over from other donors' samples.

Regarding this clone: Other DNA sequences in the same sample also yield this CDR3. This chain joins TRBV28 and TRBJ2-7; no clear D gene. The CDR3 is 11 residues long. Looked up from germline, CDR1 is MDHEN and CDR2 is SYDVKM. V lost 5 bases to trimming and J lost 2 bases, with 4 bases between them. The CDR3 DNA reads TGTGCCAGCAGTCGCGCCTACGAGCAGTACTTC. Amino acid sequence: CASSRAYEQYF.

This chain connects TRBV7-6 to TRBJ2-4; 9 bases are shared with TRBD1. V lost 1 base, J lost 1 base, and 2 bases stayed unmatched. There are 16 residues in the CDR3. Germline CDR1 SGHVS, CDR2 FNYEAQ. CDR3 protein: CASSLGTGAAKNIQYF. The CDR3 nucleotides read TGTGCCAGCAGCTTAGGGACAGGGGCGGCCAAAAACATTCAGTACTTC.

Here the CDR3 reads CASSLTGTDPQHF. CDR3 in DNA: TGTGCCAGCAGTTTAACAGGGACCGACCCCCAGCATTTT. The rearrangement uses TRBV28 and TRBJ1-5; weak D call: TRBD1 (6 bases). The CDR3 is made up of 13 amino acids. Between the trimmed V and J ends, which lost 2 bases and 10 bases, there was a span of 12 bases. Germline V gene data show CDR1 as MDHEN and CDR2 as SYDVKM. Complete variable domain (other parts from reference TRBV28 and TRBJ1-5): DVKVTQSSRYLVKRTGEKVFLECVQDMDHENMFWYRQDPGLGLRLIYFSYDVKMKEKGDIPEGYSVSREKKERFSLILESASTNQTSMYLCASSLTGTDPQHFGDGTRLSIL.

This clone was seen a single time. This chain connects TRBV9 to TRBJ1-4, with D maybe TRBD1 (5 bases). Trimming pared 3 bases from V and 0 bases from J, leaving 21 bases between. Germline V lookup: CDR1 SGDLS, CDR2 YYNGEE. The CDR3 has 19 amino acids. The CDR3 DNA follows: TGTGCCAGCAGCGATCCCCGGGGCGCACCTCCAGCAACTAATGAAAAACTGTTTTTT. Its translation is CASSDPRGAPPATNEKLFF.

The V gene is TRBV27, the J gene TRBJ2-5; unclear D gene. V was pared by 5 bases and J by 2 bases, with 12 bases between. CDR3 length: 14 amino acids. Per the germline V gene, CDR1 is MNHEY and CDR2 is SMNVEV (reference sequence). In DNA form, the CDR3 reads TGTGCCAGCAGTAACTTACTCGAGCAAGAGACCCAGTACTTC. Its protein product is CASSNLLEQETQYF.

This chain connects TRBV27 to TRBJ1-1, with D uncertain. The germline V and J ends were trimmed by 5 bases and 9 bases, with 10 bases remaining between them. The CDR3 is made up of 11 amino acids. Germline CDR1 MNHEY, CDR2 SMNVEV (reference sequence). CDR3 sequence reads: CASSMDGQAFF. The CDR3 coding sequence is TGTGCCAGCAGTATGGACGGCCAAGCTTTCTTT.

The count of this clone is one. V usage is TRBV9 and J usage is TRBJ2-7; tentative D call: TRBD1 (5 bases). Germline V lookup: CDR1 SGDLS, CDR2 YYNGEE. This CDR3 comprises 15 residues. Trimming took 1 base from V and 2 from J, leaving 13 bases between them. The CDR3 DNA reads as TGTGCCAGCAGCGTAAACCGAGACAGCCCCTACGAGCAGTACTTC. It codes for CASSVNRDSPYEQYF. Combining the CDR3 with reference TRBV9 and TRBJ2-7 gives the whole variable domain DSGVTQTPKHLITATGQRVTLRCSPRSGDLSVYWYQQSLDQGLQFLIQYYNGEERAKGNILERFSAQQFPDLHSELNLSSLELGDSALYFCASSVNRDSPYEQYFGPGTRLTVT.

The V gene is TRBV19, the J gene TRBJ1-5; no clear D gene. The CDR3 sequence is 13 residues long. Trimming stripped 5 bases from V and 11 bases from J, with 16 bases between. The germline V gene has CDR1 LNHDA and CDR2 SQIVND (reference sequence). The CDR3 loop reads CASSPGSSISQHF. The CDR3 DNA follows: TGTGCCAGTAGTCCGGGCTCTTCAATATCCCAGCATTTT.

This clone was observed a few times. The CDR3 region is CASSPRQTSPEQYF. The CDR3 nucleotides are TGTGCCAGCAGTCCCCGACAAACCTCCCCCGAGCAGTACTTC. The chain has TRBV6-5 and TRBJ2-7; D unresolved. This CDR3 comprises 14 residues. V was clipped by 5 bases and J by 6 bases, with 17 bases between them. CDR1 is MNHEY, CDR2 SVGAGI, per germline.

This clone came up once. In nucleotides, the CDR3 is TGCGCCAGCAGCTTGGCCGGGTCCAGCTCCTATAATTCACCCCTCCACTTT. Translated: CASSLAGSSSYNSPLHF. The rearrangement uses TRBV5-1 and TRBJ1-6; D uncertain. The V end lost 0 bases, the J end lost 0 bases, and 10 bases lay between the germline ends. The CDR3 has 17 residues. CDR1 and CDR2 from the germline V gene are SGHRS and YFSETQ.

Concerning this clone: Other DNA sequences in the sample encode the same CDR3. The chain combines TRBV27 with TRBJ2-7; no reliable D call. CDR1 MNHEY and CDR2 SMNVEV come from the germline V gene (reference sequence). CDR3 size: 13 residues. Deletions cut 3 bases from V and 1 base from J, with 7 bases between. This CDR3 reads CASSFSGSYEQYF. As DNA, the CDR3 is TGTGCCAGCAGTTTTTCTGGGTCCTACGAGCAGTACTTC.

The chain uses TRBV11-2 and TRBJ1-1, with a tentative D call TRBD1 (5 bases). Trimming removed 5 bases from V and 6 bases from J, with 19 bases in between. CDR1 SGHAT and CDR2 FQNNGV come from the germline V gene. The CDR3 runs 15 residues. This CDR3 reads CASSPRGSRGAEAFF. The CDR3, as DNA: TGTGCCAGCAGCCCCCGCGGCAGTAGGGGCGCTGAAGCTTTCTTT.

The chain recombines TRBV9 with TRBJ2-2; the D gene is possibly TRBD2 (7 bases). Deletions cut 0 bases from V and 6 bases from J, with 18 bases between. The germline V gene encodes CDR1 SGDLS and CDR2 YYNGEE. The CDR3 is 17 residues long. The CDR3 sequence: CASSVEGSGGLPGELFF. CDR3 in DNA: TGTGCCAGCAGCGTAGAGGGTTCGGGGGGCTTACCCGGGGAGCTGTTTTTT.

Concerning this clone itself: The sample holds other DNA sequences that translate to the same CDR3. This CDR3 reads CASSLLAGSTDTQYF. The CDR3, as DNA: TGTGCCAGCAGCTTATTAGCGGGAAGCACAGATACGCAGTATTTT. J is TRBJ2-3 and V is TRBV7-9; TRBD2 agrees at 8 bases. V lost 2 bases and J lost 0; bases outside the gene matches: 1. This CDR3 is built from 15 residues. CDR1 and CDR2 (germline): SEHNR, FQNEAQ (reference sequence).

The rearrangement links TRBV18 to TRBJ1-4, with 8 positions matching TRBD1. The V segment lost 3 bases and the J segment 8 bases; nucleotides outside the gene matches: 5. The CDR3 loop spans 14 amino acids. Looked up from germline, CDR1 is KGHSH and CDR2 is LQKENI. The CDR3 region is CASSPDRAGEKLFF. In nucleotides, the CDR3 is TGTGCCAGCTCACCGGACAGGGCCGGCGAAAAACTGTTTTTT.

As regards this clone: The same CDR3 can be traced to other DNA sequences in this sample. The chain combines TRBV29-1 with TRBJ2-7; TRBD1 might be the D (5 bases). Germline loops: CDR1 SQVTM, CDR2 ANQGSEA. The CDR3 runs to 13 residues. The ends were cut back, 1 base at V and 0 bases at J, with 7 bases in the middle. Here the CDR3 DNA reads TGCAGCGTTGAAGGCGACAGCTCCTACGAGCAGTACTTC. Amino acids: CSVEGDSSYEQYF.

The chain has TRBV9 and TRBJ2-5, with TRBD2 identical over 7 bases. The CDR3 is 15 amino acids. J lost 5 bases, V lost 4 bases, and 11 bases had no gene match. From germline, CDR1 is SGDLS and CDR2 YYNGEE. The CDR3 region has the DNA TGTGCCAGCAGCACCAGACTAGCTGCCTGGGAGACCCAGTACTTC. This codes for CASSTRLAAWETQYF.

The gene calls are TRBV28 and TRBJ2-7; TRBD2 aligns across 7 bases. Germline V gene lookup returns CDR1 MDHEN and CDR2 SYDVKM. The ends lost 1 base at V and 5 bases at J; junction bases unmatched: 11. This CDR3 contains 16 residues. CDR3 bases: TGTGCCAGCAGTTTATTCAGGACGGGAGGAGGGGACGAGCAGTACTTC. Residues: CASSLFRTGGGDEQYF. Full variable domain (missing parts from reference TRBV28 and TRBJ2-7): DVKVTQSSRYLVKRTGEKVFLECVQDMDHENMFWYRQDPGLGLRLIYFSYDVKMKEKGDIPEGYSVSREKKERFSLILESASTNQTSMYLCASSLFRTGGGDEQYFGPGTRLTVT.

V gene TRBV6-5 combines with J gene TRBJ1-2; D ambiguous. The CDR3 consists of 14 residues. V lost 5 bases, J lost 1 base, and 11 bases lay in between. Germline CDR1 MNHEY, CDR2 SVGAGI. The CDR3: CASSPAGINYGYTF. Here the CDR3 DNA reads TGTGCCAGCAGTCCCGCTGGGATTAACTATGGCTACACCTTC.

V and J are TRBV6-6 and TRBJ2-3; 8 bases line up with TRBD1. The CDR3 runs 15 residues. Germline V CDR1 and CDR2: MNHNY, SVGAGI (reference sequence). The V gene end was trimmed by 5 bases and the J gene end by 4 bases; junction bases not matched to a gene: 8. DNA for the CDR3: TGTGCCAGCAGTGAGGTTAGGACAGGGCCAGATACGCAGTATTTT. This gives the protein CASSEVRTGPDTQYF.

The chain carries TRBV6-5 and TRBJ2-7; TRBD2 is a possible D gene (6 bases). With 10 bases removed from V and 5 bases from J, the gap between germline ends came to 12 bases. This CDR3 region has 11 residues. The germline CDR1 and CDR2 sequences are MNHEY and SVGAGI. The CDR3 region has the DNA TGTGCCACACGGGAGTTGCACGAGCAGTACTTC. Its protein is CATRELHEQYF.

The chain employs TRBV9 and TRBJ2-1; D may correspond to TRBD1 or TRBD2 (5 bases each). Trimming took off 0 bases at V and 9 bases at J, with 16 bases between the two ends. The CDR3 contains 15 residues. In germline, CDR1 is SGDLS, CDR2 YYNGEE. The CDR3 sequence is CASSVGAELRGEQFF. CDR3 DNA sequence: TGTGCCAGCAGCGTAGGAGCGGAGCTTAGGGGTGAGCAGTTCTTC.

This chain joins TRBV25-1 and TRBJ2-3; a possible D gene is TRBD2 (5 bases). The germline V gene encodes CDR1 MGHDK and CDR2 SYGVNS. CDR3 length: 15 residues. V lost 2 bases and J lost 5, with 14 bases in between. As DNA, the CDR3 is TGTGCCAGCAGTGAAGCCCCCGGGAATCAAGATACGCAGTATTTT. This codes for CASSEAPGNQDTQYF.

The V gene is TRBV4-1, the J gene TRBJ1-2, with 7 bases lining up with TRBD1. V shed 3 bases and J 8 bases; nucleotides not matched to a gene: 12. Per germline, CDR1 MGHRA and CDR2 YSYEKL. The CDR3 has 15 amino acids. The CDR3 spells CASSHPGTESKGYTF. The CDR3 nucleotides read TGCGCCAGCAGCCACCCCGGGACAGAATCGAAGGGCTACACCTTC.

For this clone: Other DNA sequences in this sample translate to the same CDR3. Written as DNA, the CDR3 is TGTGCCAGCAGCGTAGGTCTATCCTACGAGCAGTACTTC. It translates to CASSVGLSYEQYF. The chain links TRBV9 to TRBJ2-7, with D uncertain. This CDR3 region has 13 residues. CDR1 is SGDLS, CDR2 YYNGEE, per germline. Trimming took 0 bases from V and 1 from J, leaving 5 bases between them.

The chain employs TRBV7-3 and TRBJ2-1, with 7 bases identical to TRBD2. The CDR3 is 16 residues long. From germline, CDR1 is SGHTA and CDR2 FQGTGA. V lost 0 bases and J lost 3; bases outside the gene matches: 5. The CDR3 region is CASSLTGPGGYNEQFF. The CDR3 region has the DNA TGTGCCAGCAGCTTAACAGGTCCGGGAGGCTACAATGAGCAGTTCTTC.

V and J are TRBV7-9 and TRBJ2-3; 10 nucleotides match TRBD1. Germline V CDR1 and CDR2: SEHNR, FQNEAQ (reference sequence). This CDR3 is built from 17 residues. With V trimmed by 3 bases and J by 2 bases, 8 bases remained unmatched. The CDR3 region has the DNA TGTGCCAGCAGCTTCCCCCGGGACAGGGGCGACACAGATACGCAGTATTTT. Translating it yields CASSFPRDRGDTDTQYF.

The chain combines TRBV29-1 with TRBJ2-7, with 9 positions matching TRBD2. Germline lookup yields CDR1 SQVTM and CDR2 ANQGSEA. V lost 6 bases to trimming and J lost 0 bases; unmatched junction nucleotides: 6. This CDR3 is built from 14 residues. Written as DNA, the CDR3 is TGCAGCGTCCAAGGACTAGCGAGCTCCTACGAGCAGTACTTC. Translating gives CSVQGLASSYEQYF.

The rearrangement joins TRBV4-3 to TRBJ2-1; D unresolved. The germline CDR1 and CDR2 sequences are LGHNA and YSLEER. The V end lost 4 bases, the J end lost 3 bases, and 7 bases lay between the germline ends. The CDR3 consists of 13 residues. CDR3 residues: CASSLEHYNEQFF. The CDR3 DNA sequence: TGCGCCAGCAGCCTCGAACACTACAATGAGCAGTTCTTC.

V usage is TRBV30 and J usage is TRBJ1-2; D is possibly TRBD1 (6 bases). The CDR3 covers 15 residues. The V and J ends lost 2 bases and 3 bases respectively, with 16 bases between them. The V gene's germline CDR1 is GTSNPN and CDR2 SVGIG (reference sequence). The CDR3 sequence is CAWSSRSGDHYGYTF. The CDR3 coding sequence is TGTGCCTGGAGTTCCCGTTCAGGGGATCACTATGGCTACACCTTC.